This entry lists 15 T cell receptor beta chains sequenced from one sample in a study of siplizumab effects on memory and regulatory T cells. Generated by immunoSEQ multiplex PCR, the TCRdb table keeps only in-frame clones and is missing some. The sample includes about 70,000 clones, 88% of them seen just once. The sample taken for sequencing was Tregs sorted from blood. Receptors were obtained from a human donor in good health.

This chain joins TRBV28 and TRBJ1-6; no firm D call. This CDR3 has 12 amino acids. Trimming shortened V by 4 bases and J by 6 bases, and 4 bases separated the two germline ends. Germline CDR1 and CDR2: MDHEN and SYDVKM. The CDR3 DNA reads TGTGCCAGCAGTTCTGCTAATTCACCCCTCCACTTT. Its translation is CASSSANSPLHF.

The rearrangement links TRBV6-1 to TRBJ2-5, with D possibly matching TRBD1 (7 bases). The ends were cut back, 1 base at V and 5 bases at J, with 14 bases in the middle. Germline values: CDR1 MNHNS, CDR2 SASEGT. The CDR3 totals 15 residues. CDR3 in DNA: TGTGCCAGCAGTGAAGGCGGAGGGGGCTACGAGACCCAGTACTTC. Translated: CASSEGGGGYETQYF.

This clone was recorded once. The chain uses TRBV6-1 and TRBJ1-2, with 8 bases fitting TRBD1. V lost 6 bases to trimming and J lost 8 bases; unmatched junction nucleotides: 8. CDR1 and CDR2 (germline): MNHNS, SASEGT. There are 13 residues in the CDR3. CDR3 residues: CASSKQGEGGYTF. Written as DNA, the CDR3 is TGTGCCAGCAGCAAACAGGGGGAAGGCGGCTACACCTTC.

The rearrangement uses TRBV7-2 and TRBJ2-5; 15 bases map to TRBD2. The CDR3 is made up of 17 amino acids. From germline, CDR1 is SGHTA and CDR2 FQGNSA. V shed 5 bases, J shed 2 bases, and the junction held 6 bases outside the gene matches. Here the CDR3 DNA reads TGTGCCAGCAGCACTCTGGGACTAGCGGGAGGACAAGAGACCCAGTACTTC. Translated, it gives CASSTLGLAGGQETQYF.

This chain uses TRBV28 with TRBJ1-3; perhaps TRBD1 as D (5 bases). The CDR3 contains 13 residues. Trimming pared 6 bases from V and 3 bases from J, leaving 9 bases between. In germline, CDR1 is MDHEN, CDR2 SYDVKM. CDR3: CASRHQGGNTIYF. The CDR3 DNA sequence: TGTGCCAGCAGGCACCAGGGTGGAAACACCATATATTTT.

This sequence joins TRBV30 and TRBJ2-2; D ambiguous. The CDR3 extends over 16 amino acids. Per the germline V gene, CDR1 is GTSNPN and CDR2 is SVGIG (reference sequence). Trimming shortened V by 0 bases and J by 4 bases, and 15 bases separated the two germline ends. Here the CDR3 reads CAWSVGVFHTTGELFF. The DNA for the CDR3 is TGTGCCTGGAGTGTAGGAGTTTTTCATACCACCGGGGAGCTGTTTTTT. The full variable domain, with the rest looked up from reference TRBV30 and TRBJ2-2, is SQTIHQWPATLVQPVGSPLSLECTVEGTSNPNLYWYRQAAGRGLQLLFYSVGIGQISSEVPQNLSASRPQDRQFILSSKKLLLSDSGFYLCAWSVGVFHTTGELFFGEGSRLTVL.

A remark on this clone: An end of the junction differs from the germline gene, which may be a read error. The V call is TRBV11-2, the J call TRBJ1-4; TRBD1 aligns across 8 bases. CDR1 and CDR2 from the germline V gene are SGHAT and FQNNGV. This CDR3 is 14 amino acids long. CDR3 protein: CASSFPGQAYSQTF. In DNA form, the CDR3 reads TGTGCCAGCAGCTTTCCGGGACAGGCTTATTCCCAGACTTTT.

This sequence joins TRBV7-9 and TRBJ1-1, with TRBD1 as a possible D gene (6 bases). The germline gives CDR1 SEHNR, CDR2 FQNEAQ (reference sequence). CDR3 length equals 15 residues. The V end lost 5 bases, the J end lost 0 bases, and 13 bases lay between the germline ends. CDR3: CASSAQTGMNTEAFF. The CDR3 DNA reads TGTGCCAGCAGCGCACAGACAGGTATGAACACTGAAGCTTTCTTT.

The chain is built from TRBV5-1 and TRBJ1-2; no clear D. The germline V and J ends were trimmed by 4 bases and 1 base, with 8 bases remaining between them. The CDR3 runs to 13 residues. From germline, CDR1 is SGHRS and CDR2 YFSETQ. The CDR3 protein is CASSHQVNYGYTF. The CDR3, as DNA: TGCGCCAGCAGCCATCAGGTTAACTATGGCTACACCTTC.

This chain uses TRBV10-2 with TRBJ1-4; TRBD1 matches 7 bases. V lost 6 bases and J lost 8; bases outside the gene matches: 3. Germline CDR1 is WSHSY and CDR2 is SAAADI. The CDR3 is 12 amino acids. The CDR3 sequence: CASSLRGEKLFF. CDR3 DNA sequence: TGCGCCAGCAGCCTCAGGGGGGAAAAACTGTTTTTT.

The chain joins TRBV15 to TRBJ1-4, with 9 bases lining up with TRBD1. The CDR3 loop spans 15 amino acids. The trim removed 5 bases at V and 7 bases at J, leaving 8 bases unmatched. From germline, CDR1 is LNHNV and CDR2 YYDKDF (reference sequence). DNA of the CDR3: TGTGCCACCAGCGAAACAGGGGGCCAAGGTGAAAAACTGTTTTTT. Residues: CATSETGGQGEKLFF.

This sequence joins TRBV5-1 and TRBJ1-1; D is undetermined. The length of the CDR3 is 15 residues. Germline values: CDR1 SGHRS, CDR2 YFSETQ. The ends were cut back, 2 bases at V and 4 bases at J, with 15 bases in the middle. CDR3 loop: CASSLSGIGITEAFF. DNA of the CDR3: TGCGCCAGCAGCTTATCGGGAATTGGGATCACTGAAGCTTTCTTT. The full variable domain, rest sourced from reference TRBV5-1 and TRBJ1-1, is KAGVTQTPRYLIKTRGQQVTLSCSPISGHRSVSWYQQTPGQGLQFLFEYFSETQRNKGNFPGRFSGRQFSNSRSEMNVSTLELGDSALYLCASSLSGIGITEAFFGQGTRLTVV.

CDR3 bases: TGTGCCAGCAGCCGTCTGGGACGGAGGGAACGAGACACCATATATTTT. Translating gives CASSRLGRRERDTIYF. The chain recombines TRBV7-2 with TRBJ1-3, with a possible D match to TRBD1 (5 bases). Germline V gene data show CDR1 as SGHTA and CDR2 as FQGNSA. Trimming removed 5 bases at V and 8 bases at J, with 22 bases between. The CDR3 loop spans 16 amino acids.

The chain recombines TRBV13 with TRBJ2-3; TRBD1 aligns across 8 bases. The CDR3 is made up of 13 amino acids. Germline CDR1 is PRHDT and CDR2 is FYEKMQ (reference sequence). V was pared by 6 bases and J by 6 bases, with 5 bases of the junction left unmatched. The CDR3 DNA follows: TGTGCCAGCAGACGACAGGGGCGGGATACGCAGTATTTT. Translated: CASRRQGRDTQYF.

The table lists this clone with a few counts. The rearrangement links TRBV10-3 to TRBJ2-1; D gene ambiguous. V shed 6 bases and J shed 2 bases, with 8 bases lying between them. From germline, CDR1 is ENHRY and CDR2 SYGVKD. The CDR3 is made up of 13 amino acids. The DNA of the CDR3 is TGTGCCATCAGAGAAAATGCCTACAATGAGCAGTTCTTC. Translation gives CAIRENAYNEQFF.